This passage covers 26 T cell receptor beta chains from one sample sequenced in a study of vaccination and CD4 T cells after COVID-19. For these TCRs, the target antigens are not known. With the Oncomine TCR Beta short-read assay, DNA from cultured CD4+ T cells was sequenced. TCRdb reanalysed the PCR reads using MiXCR and keeps one entry per CDR3 protein. The sample yields about 12,000 distinct CDR3 sequences, roughly 76% seen once. Indicated treatment: approximately nine-day PBMC culture with coronavirus spike peptide pools or control peptides (ViraFEST assay). The sample taken for sequencing was CD4+ T cells from blood, cultured in vitro. Receptors originate from a human donor who had recovered from COVID-19.

A single count supports this clonotype. The chain links TRBV20-1 to TRBJ2-3; possible D gene TRBD2, 5 bases. The CDR3 length is 12 residues. The germline V gene encodes CDR1 DFQATT and CDR2 SNEGSKA (reference sequence). V was shortened by 4 bases and J by 2 bases, with 7 bases between the two germline ends. CDR3 sequence reads: CSAIGLTDTQYF. DNA of the CDR3: TGCAGTGCTATAGGACTCACAGATACGCAGTATTTT.

The chain couples TRBV7-9 to TRBJ1-5; tentative D call: TRBD1 (5 bases). The germline CDR1 and CDR2 sequences are SEHNR and FQNEAQ (reference sequence). Trimming left V 5 bases short and J 2 bases short, with 13 bases between. The CDR3 contains 15 residues. This chain's CDR3 is CASSGDGGRNQPQHF. CDR3 bases: TGTGCCAGCAGCGGGGACGGGGGACGCAATCAGCCCCAGCATTTT.

This chain uses TRBV28 with TRBJ1-2; perhaps TRBD1 as D (5 bases). The CDR3 is made up of 16 amino acids. V gave up 7 bases and J gave up 4 bases, with 22 bases separating them. Germline CDR1 MDHEN, CDR2 SYDVKM. The CDR3, as DNA: TGTGCCAGCACCTCTTCCTTTCTGACAGCCAGCTATGGCTACACCTTC. As protein: CASTSSFLTASYGYTF.

The chain is built from TRBV24-1 and TRBJ2-5; D gene unclear. CDR3 length: 14 amino acids. Germline V gene sequence: CDR1 KGHDR, CDR2 SFDVKD. V was trimmed by 3 bases and J by 7 bases, leaving 14 bases between them. In nucleotides, the CDR3 is TGTGCCACCAGTGATCCCGGACGGGTTGGGACCCAGTACTTC. Translating it yields CATSDPGRVGTQYF.

The chain has TRBV19 and TRBJ1-5, with D maybe TRBD1 (5 bases). Per germline, CDR1 LNHDA and CDR2 SQIVND (reference sequence). This CDR3 is 14 amino acids long. V was clipped by 9 bases and J by 5 bases, with 17 bases between them. The CDR3 DNA is TGTGCCAGCACACCGGGACGGCCCCATCAGCCCCAGCATTTT. This encodes CASTPGRPHQPQHF.

The rearrangement uses TRBV24-1 and TRBJ1-2; D not resolved. The length of the CDR3 is 12 residues. The germline gives CDR1 KGHDR, CDR2 SFDVKD. V was shortened by 3 bases and J by 4 bases, with 5 bases between the two germline ends. The DNA for the CDR3 is TGTGCCACCAGTGATGGACCCTATGGCTACACCTTC. This translates into CATSDGPYGYTF.

The sample holds one count of this clonotype. The rearrangement links TRBV27 to TRBJ2-7, with D perhaps being TRBD1 or TRBD2 (5 bases each). Germline values: CDR1 MNHEY, CDR2 SMNVEV (reference sequence). V lost 1 base and J lost 2, with 15 bases in between. The CDR3 covers 16 residues. CDR3 nucleotide sequence: TGTGCCAGCAGTTTATGGGGGAGAGGGTCAACCTACGAGCAGTACTTC. Translation: CASSLWGRGSTYEQYF.

CDR3 coding DNA: TGCGCCAGCAGTCAATTCTACGAGCAGTACTTC. Protein sequence: CASSQFYEQYF. The gene calls are TRBV23-1 and TRBJ2-7; no firm D call. TRBV23-1 has ORF status, its function being uncertain. V lost 1 base and J 3 bases, leaving 1 base between the germline ends. The CDR3 sequence is 11 residues long.

The chain has TRBV15 and TRBJ1-2; 7 bases fit TRBD1. The V gene end was trimmed by 1 base and the J gene end by 7 bases; junction bases not matched to a gene: 9. This CDR3 region has 15 residues. Germline V gene data show CDR1 as LNHNV and CDR2 as YYDKDF (reference sequence). The CDR3 loop reads CATSRGKTGWSGYTF. CDR3 nucleotides: TGTGCCACCAGCAGAGGAAAGACAGGGTGGAGTGGCTACACCTTC.

In its sample, this clonotype was seen a few times. The chain employs TRBV6-1 and TRBJ1-6, with D possibly matching TRBD1 (6 bases). The V end lost 7 bases, the J end lost 8 bases, and 15 bases lay between the germline ends. CDR3 length: 14 amino acids. The germline V gene encodes CDR1 MNHNS and CDR2 SASEGT. DNA for the CDR3: TGTGCCAGCACCAAGTGGGGGCGTGATTCACCCCTCCACTTT. Its translation is CASTKWGRDSPLHF.

This chain joins TRBV20-1 and TRBJ1-5, with D possibly being TRBD1 (5 bases). The length of the CDR3 is 16 residues. Trimming removed 3 bases at V and 4 bases at J, with 19 bases between. CDR1 is DFQATT, CDR2 SNEGSKA, per germline (reference sequence). The CDR3 spells CSARGGTPWGNQPQHF. The CDR3 bases are TGCAGTGCTAGGGGAGGGACGCCCTGGGGGAATCAGCCCCAGCATTTT.

This clonotype was seen more than once but under ten times. The V and J genes are TRBV7-9 and TRBJ1-1; 7 positions match TRBD1. The CDR3 is made up of 15 amino acids. V trimming: 5 bases; J trimming: 2 bases; junction bases outside the gene matches: 8. Germline V gives CDR1 SEHNR, CDR2 FQNEAQ (reference sequence). The CDR3 is CASSLRGDRNTEAFF. Written as DNA, the CDR3 is TGTGCCAGCAGCCTTAGGGGGGACAGAAACACTGAAGCTTTCTTT.

This chain joins TRBV10-2 and TRBJ1-1; a possible D gene is TRBD1 (5 bases). The germline V gene encodes CDR1 WSHSY and CDR2 SAAADI. The V gene lost 8 bases and the J gene lost 3 bases, with 10 bases spanning the gap. This CDR3 contains 12 residues. The CDR3 loop is CASGGGYTEAFF. The CDR3, as DNA: TGCGCCAGCGGCGGGGGGTACACTGAAGCTTTCTTT.

This clonotype was detected only a few times. This sequence joins TRBV20-1 and TRBJ2-7, with D possibly TRBD1 on 5 matching bases. The V and J ends lost 1 base and 4 bases respectively, with 8 bases between them. The CDR3 runs to 12 residues. Per germline, CDR1 DFQATT and CDR2 SNEGSKA (reference sequence). CDR3 nucleotides: TGCAGTGCTAGAGGACAGAAATACGAGCAGTACTTC. It encodes CSARGQKYEQYF.

The gene calls are TRBV28 and TRBJ1-2; 9 bases are shared with TRBD1. CDR1 is MDHEN, CDR2 SYDVKM, per germline. V gave up 5 bases and J gave up 8 bases; unmatched junction bases: 9. This CDR3 contains 14 residues. CDR3 region: CASSEIGTGSGYTF. As DNA, the CDR3 is TGTGCCAGCAGTGAAATCGGGACAGGGAGCGGCTACACCTTC.

This clonotype has a handful of counts. V usage is TRBV28 and J usage is TRBJ2-2, with TRBD1 matching 7 bases. CDR3 size: 16 residues. With 6 bases clipped from V and 4 bases from J, the junction kept 11 bases outside the gene matches. CDR1 MDHEN and CDR2 SYDVKM come from the germline V gene. The CDR3 protein is CASRLDFGTVTGELFF. The CDR3 DNA sequence: TGTGCCAGCAGATTAGACTTCGGGACAGTCACCGGGGAGCTGTTTTTT.

The rearrangement joins TRBV7-9 to TRBJ2-7; D may be TRBD1 (5 bases). The germline V and J ends were trimmed by 5 bases and 6 bases, with 11 bases remaining between them. The CDR3 totals 12 residues. Germline CDR1 is SEHNR and CDR2 is FQNEAQ (reference sequence). DNA for the CDR3: TGTGCCAGCAGCGATCGACAGCGCGAGCAGTACTTC. It encodes CASSDRQREQYF. Filled out from reference TRBV7-9 and TRBJ2-7, the complete variable domain reads DTGVSQNPRHKITKRGQNVTFRCDPISEHNRLYWYRQTLGQGPEFLTYFQNEAQLEKSRLLSDRFSAERPKGSFSTLEIQRTEQGDSAMYLCASSDRQREQYFGPGTRLTVT.

DNA for the CDR3: TGTGCCAGCAGTGCCTCGACTAGCAGGTACAATGAGCAGTTCTTC. Its protein is CASSASTSRYNEQFF. The chain uses TRBV2 and TRBJ2-1; 7 bases are shared with TRBD2. There are 15 residues in the CDR3. Trimming removed 4 bases from V and 4 bases from J; junction bases left unmatched: 7. Germline V gene lookup returns CDR1 SNHLY and CDR2 FYNNEI.

V is TRBV7-2 and J is TRBJ2-5; 8 bases map to TRBD2. V was clipped by 10 bases and J by 4 bases; unmatched bases: 11. Germline CDR1 is SGHTA and CDR2 is FQGNSA. This CDR3 has 14 residues. CDR3 sequence reads: CATSAYGRGETQYF. The CDR3 DNA follows: TGTGCCACCTCAGCATACGGGAGGGGAGAGACCCAGTACTTC. The variable domain in full, completed from reference TRBV7-2 and TRBJ2-5, reads GAGVSQSPSNKVTEKGKDVELRCDPISGHTALYWYRQSLGQGLEFLIYFQGNSAPDKSGLPSDRFSAERTGGSVSTLTIQRTQQEDSAVYLCATSAYGRGETQYFGPGTRLLVL.

The chain is built from TRBV5-6 and TRBJ1-6; 7 bases map to TRBD1. This CDR3 contains 15 residues. V gave up 4 bases and J gave up 11 bases; unmatched junction bases: 12. CDR1 and CDR2 (germline): SGHDT, YYEEEE. Here the CDR3 DNA reads TGTGCCAGCAGCCGGGACAGTCTTGGGAAGACACCCCTCCACTTT. Its protein product is CASSRDSLGKTPLHF.

The chain joins TRBV20-1 to TRBJ1-5, with 11 bases that match TRBD1. Per germline, CDR1 DFQATT and CDR2 SNEGSKA (reference sequence). Germline trimming cut 6 bases from V and 6 bases from J; bases unmatched to any gene: 13. CDR3 size: 16 residues. Written as DNA, the CDR3 is TGCAGTGCCGAACAGAGGGACAGGGGGGTAGGTCAGCCCCAGCATTTT. It codes for CSAEQRDRGVGQPQHF.

This chain links TRBV6-1 with TRBJ1-1, with TRBD1 matching over 8 bases. Trimming removed 7 bases from V and 5 bases from J; junction bases left unmatched: 9. This CDR3 contains 14 residues. Germline V gives CDR1 MNHNS, CDR2 SASEGT. The DNA for the CDR3 is TGTGCCAGCAACCAGGGGGCGGTTTTTACTGAAGCTTTCTTT. Translation: CASNQGAVFTEAFF.

This clonotype was detected once. V usage is TRBV28 and J usage is TRBJ2-7; perhaps TRBD1 as D (6 bases). Germline lookup yields CDR1 MDHEN and CDR2 SYDVKM. The V gene lost 7 bases and the J gene lost 3 bases, with 16 bases spanning the gap. This CDR3 spans 14 amino acids. As DNA, the CDR3 is TGTGCCAGCAAGACAGGCACCAGGGGCTACGAGCAGTACTTC. This codes for CASKTGTRGYEQYF.

This chain uses TRBV7-2 with TRBJ2-5; no clear D gene. This CDR3 comprises 14 residues. V lost 1 base to trimming and J lost 5 bases, with 11 bases between them. The V gene's germline CDR1 is SGHTA and CDR2 FQGNSA. The CDR3 loop is CASSLGRAPETQYF. In DNA, the CDR3 is TGTGCCAGCAGCTTAGGGCGAGCTCCCGAGACCCAGTACTTC.

The rearrangement uses TRBV20-1 and TRBJ1-5, with 9 bases that match TRBD1. The CDR3 is made up of 15 amino acids. Germline CDR1 reads DFQATT; CDR2 reads SNEGSKA (reference sequence). J lost 4 bases, V lost 3 bases, and 7 bases had no gene match. The CDR3 region is CSARAGTGRNQPQHF. The CDR3 region has the DNA TGCAGTGCTAGGGCCGGGACAGGGAGAAATCAGCCCCAGCATTTT.

This clonotype was seen a few times. The chain joins TRBV21-1 to TRBJ1-5; TRBD1 was called by the table and not checked on the DNA. TRBV21-1 is marked as a pseudogene. The CDR3 has 17 residues. CDR3 sequence reads: CASSSVGGCSSNQPQHF. CDR3 coding DNA: TGTGCCAGCAGCAGCGTTGGGGGGTGCTCGAGCAATCAGCCCCAGCATTTT.